The clone carrying this T cell receptor (beta chain) occurred a few times. What it binds is not known. These data come from a study of T cell repertoires in cytomegalovirus infection. At the level of the study: Recently identified HLA-C-restricted and well-studied HLA-B-restricted CMV epitopes were used.

The CDR3 covers 16 residues. The germline gives CDR1 SEHNR, CDR2 FQNEAQ (reference sequence). V shed 5 bases, J shed 1 base, and the junction held 9 bases outside the gene matches. Each CDR3 protein gets one entry after TCRdb re-called the reads with MiXCR. This repertoire shows 700,000 to 900,000 distinct CDR3 sequences, almost 30% found once; its top ten account for around 14%. This TCR came from a human donor in good health (CMV status not recorded). Some clones in this sample may be carry-over from other donors' samples. This material consisted of cultured CD8+ T cells from PBMCs, taken from culture after CMV antigen stimulation. The chain carries TRBV7-9 and TRBJ1-1; 8 bases fit TRBD1. CDR3 sequence: CASSTRGGQANTEAFF. As DNA, the CDR3 is TGTGCCAGCAGCACCAGAGGGGGACAGGCGAACACTGAAGCTTTCTTT.